Included here is one T cell receptor beta chain sequence, with context. Antigen: not known. In the PCR, 60 Vbeta and 13 Jbeta primers were used. Clones were sequenced by immunoSEQ multiplex PCR, and TCRdb holds only the in-frame ones, with some missing. The sample consists of some 76,000 clones, about 88% of them appearing once. This sample was included in a study of cytomegalovirus exposure and HLA in healthy donors. General observations from the study: TRBV6-2, TRBV6-3 and some other V segments were excluded as indistinguishable.

CDR1 and CDR2 from the germline V gene are SGHAT and FQNNGV. V was pared by 3 bases and J by 5 bases, with 6 bases between. The CDR3 totals 12 residues. The TCR was taken from a woman in her forties or fifties in good health and CMV-seronegative. Sequencing was performed on PBMCs. V and J are TRBV11-2 and TRBJ2-3; no clear D gene. The CDR3 reads CASSLELDTQYF. For the CDR3, the DNA is TGTGCCAGCAGCTTGGAGCTAGATACGCAGTATTTT.